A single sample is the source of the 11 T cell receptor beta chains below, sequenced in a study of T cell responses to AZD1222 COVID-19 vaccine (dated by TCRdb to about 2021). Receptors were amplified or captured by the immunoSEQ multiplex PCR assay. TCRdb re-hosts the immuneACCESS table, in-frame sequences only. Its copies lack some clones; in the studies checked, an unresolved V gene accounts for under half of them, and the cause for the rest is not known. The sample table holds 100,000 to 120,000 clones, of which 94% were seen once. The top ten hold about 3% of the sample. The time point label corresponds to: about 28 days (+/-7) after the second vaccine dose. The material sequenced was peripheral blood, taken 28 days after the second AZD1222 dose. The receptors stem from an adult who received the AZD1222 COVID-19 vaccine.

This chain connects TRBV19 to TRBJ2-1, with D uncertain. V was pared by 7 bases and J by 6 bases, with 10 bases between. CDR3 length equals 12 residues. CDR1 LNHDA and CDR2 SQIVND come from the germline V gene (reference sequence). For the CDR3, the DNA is TGTGCCAGTACAGGCCCCCCCAATGAGCAGTTCTTC. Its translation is CASTGPPNEQFF. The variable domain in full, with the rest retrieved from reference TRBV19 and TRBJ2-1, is DGGITQSPKYLFRKEGQNVTLSCEQNLNHDAMYWYRQDPGQGLRLIYYSQIVNDFQKGDIAEGYSVSREKKESFPLTVTSAQKNPTAFYLCASTGPPNEQFFGPGTRLTVL.

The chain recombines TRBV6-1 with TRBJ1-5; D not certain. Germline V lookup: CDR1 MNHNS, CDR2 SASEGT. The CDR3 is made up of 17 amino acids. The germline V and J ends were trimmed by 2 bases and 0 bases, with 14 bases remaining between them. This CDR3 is CASSESTGFYSNQPQHF. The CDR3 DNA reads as TGTGCCAGCAGTGAATCAACGGGATTCTATAGCAATCAGCCCCAGCATTTT.

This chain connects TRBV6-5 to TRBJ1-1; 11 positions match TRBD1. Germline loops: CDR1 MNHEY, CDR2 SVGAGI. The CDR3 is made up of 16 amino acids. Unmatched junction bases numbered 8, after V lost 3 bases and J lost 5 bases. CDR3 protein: CASSYTTWDRGTEAFF. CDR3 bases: TGTGCCAGCAGTTATACTACCTGGGACAGGGGGACTGAAGCTTTCTTT.

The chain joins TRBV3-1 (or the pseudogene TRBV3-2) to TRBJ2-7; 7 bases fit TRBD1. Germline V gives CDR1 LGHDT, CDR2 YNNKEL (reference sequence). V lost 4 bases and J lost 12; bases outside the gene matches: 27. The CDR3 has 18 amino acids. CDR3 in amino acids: CASSRPPGRDSEVYSMYF. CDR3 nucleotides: TGTGCCAGCAGCCGCCCTCCAGGCCGGGACAGCGAAGTCTATAGTATGTACTTC.

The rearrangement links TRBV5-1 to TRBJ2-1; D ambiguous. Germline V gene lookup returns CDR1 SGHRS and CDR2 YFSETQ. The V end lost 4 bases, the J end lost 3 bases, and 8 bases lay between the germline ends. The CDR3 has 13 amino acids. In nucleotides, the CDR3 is TGCGCCAGCAGCGGGCTTAGCTACAATGAGCAGTTCTTC. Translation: CASSGLSYNEQFF.

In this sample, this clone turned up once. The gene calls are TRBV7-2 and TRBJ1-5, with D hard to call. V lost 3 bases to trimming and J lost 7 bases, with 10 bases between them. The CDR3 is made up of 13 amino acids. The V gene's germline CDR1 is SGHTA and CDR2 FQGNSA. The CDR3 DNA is TGTGCCAGCAGCTTCGGGGATTGGCAGCCCCAGCATTTT. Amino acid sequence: CASSFGDWQPQHF.

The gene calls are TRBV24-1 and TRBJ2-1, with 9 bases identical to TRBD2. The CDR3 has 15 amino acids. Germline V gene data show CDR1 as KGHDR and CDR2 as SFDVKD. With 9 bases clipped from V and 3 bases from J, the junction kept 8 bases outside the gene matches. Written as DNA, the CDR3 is TGTGCCACCGCGGGTCGGCGGGGGGGCTACAATGAGCAGTTCTTC. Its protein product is CATAGRRGGYNEQFF.

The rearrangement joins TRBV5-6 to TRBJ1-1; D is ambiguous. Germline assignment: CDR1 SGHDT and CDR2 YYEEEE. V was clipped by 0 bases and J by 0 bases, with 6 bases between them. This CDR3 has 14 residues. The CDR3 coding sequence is TGTGCCAGCAGCTTGGGGACGGTGAACACTGAAGCTTTCTTT. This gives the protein CASSLGTVNTEAFF.

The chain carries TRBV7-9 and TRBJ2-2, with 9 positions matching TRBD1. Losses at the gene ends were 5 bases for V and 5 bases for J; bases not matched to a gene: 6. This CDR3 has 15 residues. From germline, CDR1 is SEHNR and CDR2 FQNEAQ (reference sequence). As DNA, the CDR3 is TGTGCCAGCAGCCCGACAGGGGGATGGACCGGGGAGCTGTTTTTT. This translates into CASSPTGGWTGELFF.

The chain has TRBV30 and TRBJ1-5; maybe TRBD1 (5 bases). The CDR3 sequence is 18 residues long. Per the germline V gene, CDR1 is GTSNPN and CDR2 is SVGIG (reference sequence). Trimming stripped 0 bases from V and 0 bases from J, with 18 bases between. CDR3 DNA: TGTGCCTGGAGTGTGGGGACTTATCGGGGGTTTAGCAATCAGCCCCAGCATTTT. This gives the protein CAWSVGTYRGFSNQPQHF.

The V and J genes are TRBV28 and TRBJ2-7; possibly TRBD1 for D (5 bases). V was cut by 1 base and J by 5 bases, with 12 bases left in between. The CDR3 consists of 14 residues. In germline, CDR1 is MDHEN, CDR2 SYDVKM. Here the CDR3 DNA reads TGTGCCAGCAGTTTATCTGGCAGGGTCAACGAGCAGTACTTC. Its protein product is CASSLSGRVNEQYF.